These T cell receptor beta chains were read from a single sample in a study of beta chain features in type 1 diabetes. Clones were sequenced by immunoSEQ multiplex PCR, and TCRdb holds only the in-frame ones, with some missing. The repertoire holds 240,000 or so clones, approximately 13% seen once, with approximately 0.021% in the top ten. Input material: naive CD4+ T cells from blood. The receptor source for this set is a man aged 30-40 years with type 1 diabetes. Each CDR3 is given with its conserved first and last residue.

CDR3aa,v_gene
CASSPSPDRVDTGELFF,TRBV5-1
CASSPPGFHEQFF,TRBV13
CAISDLAGVKEQFF,TRBV10-3
CASSTGHSMYF,TRBV7-8
CASRPDRVYGYTF,TRBV27
CASSLPEGYTGELFF,TRBV7-9
CASSFATSLYEQYF,TRBV7-9
CASSLGPDTEAFF,TRBV7-9
CASSFLGTGEKLFF,TRBV6-5
CASSQSGGARETQYF,TRBV23-1
CASSAQGGTEAFF,TRBV7-2
CASSPLLSGYGYTF,TRBV18
CASSTNGLAGVAEQFF,TRBV5-4
CAWSRETGELQGPSYEQYF,TRBV30
CASSSGTSGRNSYNEQFF,TRBV7-9
CASSPRTGWGNIQYF,TRBV27
CASSIDSGGQETQYF,TRBV19
CASSERSSGNTDTQYF,TRBV6-1
CASSFKPGQGSGNTIYF,TRBV5-1
CASRLTGEDGYTF,TRBV5-1
CASKLGADEKLFF,TRBV7-9
CASSSWRSSYNEQFF,TRBV7-8
CASSPDRVMNTEAFF,TRBV28
CAIRPTTNYGYTF,TRBV6-1
CASSPGTGYEQYF,TRBV18
CATQGGVRENEQFF,TRBV10-3
CASSPLGVGYTF,TRBV6-5
CASSPRGREEETQYF,TRBV7-2
CASSFLETQYF,TRBV7-9
CASTPGQGDTQYF,TRBV18
CASSSGTGDNQPQHF,TRBV5-1
CASSVTGQESYEQYF,TRBV18
CSVEGTSVTDTQYF,TRBV29-1
CASSGRTVAKNIQYF,TRBV19
CASSLGTWAFF,TRBV7-9
CSAAGQPNQPQHF,TRBV29-1